This is a list of T cell receptor beta chains from one sample in a study of CD8 T cells in ankylosing spondylitis. Via MiXCR, TCRdb re-called the 5' RACE reads, giving one row per CDR3 protein. The table lists some 140,000 distinct CDR3 sequences, 15% to 20% of them singletons, with 25% to 40% in the top ten. The sequencing input was blood, either unsorted or a sorted T cell fraction (not recorded which). The receptor source for this set is a male donor with ankylosing spondylitis. CDR3s include the opening cysteine and the closing phenylalanine or tryptophan. D genes are given only for firm matches. The size field is filled for only some rows; it gives once, few, many or a size class.

>TRBD1|TRBV11-3|TRBJ2-3|17|NA
CASSFHGQGPTTDTQYF
TGTGCCAGCAGCTTCCACGGACAGGGCCCCACCACAGATACGCAGTATTTT
>NA|TRBV29-1|TRBJ2-7|14|few
CSADRAGETYEQYF
TGCAGCGCCGACCGGGCAGGGGAGACCTACGAGCAGTACTTC
>NA|TRBV28|TRBJ1-5|14|NA
CASIRTAGNQPQHF
TGTGCCAGCATAAGGACGGCGGGCAATCAGCCCCAGCATTTT
>TRBD1|TRBV7-9|TRBJ1-2|16|NA
CASSPGPWDRRSGYTF
TGTGCCAGCAGCCCAGGGCCTTGGGACAGGCGTTCTGGCTACACCTTC
>TRBD1|TRBV5-1|TRBJ2-7|15|NA
CASSHGQGVGYEQYF
TGCGCCAGCAGCCACGGACAGGGGGTTGGTTACGAGCAGTACTTC
>NA|TRBV7-9|TRBJ2-7|14|NA
CASSPRTTTYEQYF
TGTGCCAGCAGCCCCCGGACAACTACCTACGAGCAGTACTTC
>NA|TRBV24-1|TRBJ2-1|16|NA
CATSDFGGPNYNEQFF
TGTGCCACCAGTGATTTCGGGGGACCCAACTACAATGAGCAGTTCTTC
>NA|TRBV4-3|TRBJ2-3|17|NA
CASSQDYGGIRTDTQYF
TGCGCCAGCAGCCAAGATTATGGCGGGATCCGCACAGATACGCAGTATTTT
>NA|TRBV29-1|TRBJ2-7|12|NA
CSVLGTFYEQYF
TGCAGCGTCCTTGGGACTTTCTACGAGCAGTACTTC
>NA|TRBV28|TRBJ2-3|12|NA
CASSSDTDTQYF
TGTGCCAGCAGTTCCGATACAGATACGCAGTATTTT
>NA|TRBV5-1|TRBJ2-7|12|many
CASSLPGNEQYF
TGTGCCAGCAGTTTACCGGGGAACGAGCAGTACTTC
>NA|TRBV5-6|TRBJ2-1|13|NA
CASSLALVNEQFF
TGTGCCAGCAGCTTGGCCCTAGTCAATGAGCAGTTCTTC
>NA|TRBV12-3/TRBV12-4|TRBJ2-1|12|few
CASSFVGSGQFF
TGTGCCAGCAGTTTTGTAGGGTCTGGGCAGTTCTTC
>NA|TRBV7-8|TRBJ2-7|15|few
CASSSERGSLNEQYF
TGTGCCAGCAGCTCCGAGAGGGGGTCGCTCAACGAGCAGTACTTC
>NA|TRBV27|TRBJ2-3|10|few
CASLGDTQYF
TGTGCCAGCCTCGGAGATACGCAGTATTTT
>NA|TRBV6-2/TRBV6-3|TRBJ1-2|13|NA
CASSYGRGVGYTF
TGTGCCAGCAGTTACGGACGGGGCGTTGGCTACACCTTC
>NA|TRBV27|TRBJ2-7|12|few
CASSSMRGEQYF
TGTGCCAGCAGTTCGATGAGGGGGGAGCAGTACTTC
>NA|TRBV30|TRBJ2-1|15|NA
CAWSPRGWQNNEQFF
TGTGCCTGGAGTCCTCGGGGGTGGCAGAACAATGAGCAGTTCTTC
>NA|TRBV5-1|TRBJ2-7|15|few
CASSLDRDRYYEQYF
TGCGCCAGCAGCTTGGACCGGGACCGATACTACGAGCAGTACTTC
>TRBD1|TRBV7-9|TRBJ1-1|15|few
CASSLAQGSTTEAFF
TGTGCCAGCAGCTTAGCACAGGGGTCTACCACTGAAGCTTTCTTT
>TRBD2|TRBV7-9|TRBJ2-7|15|NA
CASSMSGTYPYEQYF
TGTGCCAGCAGCATGAGCGGGACCTACCCCTACGAGCAGTACTTC
>NA|TRBV5-1|TRBJ1-2|11|NA
CASSKGDGYTF
TGCGCCAGCAGTAAGGGGGATGGCTACACCTTC
>TRBD1|TRBV5-1|TRBJ1-2|13|NA
CASSGDRAYGYTF
TGCGCCAGCAGCGGGGACAGGGCGTATGGCTACACCTTC
>NA|TRBV12-3/TRBV12-4|TRBJ2-7|15|NA
CASSGRGSNSYEQYF
TGTGCCAGCAGTGGCCGGGGTTCGAACTCCTACGAGCAGTACTTC
>NA|TRBV28|TRBJ2-7|18|NA
CASSLPVPRARTYYEQYF
TGTGCCAGCAGCCTCCCCGTGCCTAGGGCGAGAACCTACTACGAGCAGTACTTC
>NA|TRBV4-1|TRBJ1-1|12|NA
CASRGGHTEAFF
TGCGCCAGCCGGGGGGGGCACACTGAAGCTTTCTTT
>NA|TRBV5-1|TRBJ2-7|14|few
CASSSTGPPGEQYF
TGCGCCAGCAGCTCCACGGGACCCCCGGGGGAGCAGTACTTC
>NA|TRBV28|TRBJ2-5|17|NA
CASSLFSRGVPPETQYF
TGTGCCAGCAGTTTATTTTCGAGAGGGGTTCCGCCAGAGACCCAGTACTTC
>NA|TRBV11-3|TRBJ1-2|16|few
CASSPGPLKEGYGYTF
TGTGCCAGCAGCCCCGGGCCGCTAAAGGAGGGGTATGGCTACACCTTC
>NA|TRBV4-1|TRBJ2-1|17|many
CASSQDPSGVTYNEQFF
TGCGCCAGCAGCCAAGATCCCAGCGGCGTAACCTACAATGAGCAGTTCTTC
>NA|TRBV29-1|TRBJ2-7|14|NA
CSVEDQGPPYEQYF
TGCAGCGTTGAAGATCAGGGACCGCCCTACGAGCAGTACTTC
>TRBD1|TRBV24-1|TRBJ2-1|13|NA
CATSDLQGDEQFF
TGTGCCACCAGTGATTTGCAGGGGGATGAGCAGTTCTTC
>TRBD1|TRBV4-3|TRBJ2-2|17|NA
CASSHGSGTVNTGELFF
TGCGCCAGCAGCCACGGGTCCGGGACAGTGAACACCGGGGAGCTGTTTTTT
>NA|TRBV30|TRBJ2-7|13|NA
CAWSVSGSYEQYF
TGTGCCTGGAGTGTTTCTGGATCCTACGAGCAGTACTTC
>NA|TRBV2|TRBJ2-1|14|NA
CASIRGAGNNEQFF
TGTGCCAGCATACGGGGGGCTGGTAACAATGAGCAGTTCTTC
>TRBD2|TRBV12-3/TRBV12-4|TRBJ2-1|15|few
CASTQLAGVGNEQFF
TGTGCCAGCACCCAACTAGCGGGAGTTGGGAATGAGCAGTTCTTC
>TRBD1|TRBV12-3/TRBV12-4|TRBJ2-2|14|many
CASSLGTGSGELFF
TGTGCCAGCAGTTTAGGGACAGGGAGCGGGGAGCTGTTTTTT
>NA|TRBV20-1|TRBJ2-2|15|NA
CSAYNLAPDTGELFF
TGCAGTGCCTACAACCTAGCGCCTGACACCGGGGAGCTGTTTTTT
>NA|TRBV28|TRBJ2-7|12|few
CASKYRANEQYF
TGTGCCAGCAAATACAGGGCTAACGAGCAGTACTTC
>NA|TRBV29-1|TRBJ2-5|11|few
CSVRAVGTQYF
TGCAGCGTTCGGGCAGTTGGGACCCAGTACTTC
>TRBD1|TRBV18|TRBJ1-5|15|NA
CASSLTGAGNQPQHF
TGTGCCAGCTCGTTGACAGGGGCCGGCAATCAGCCCCAGCATTTT
>NA|TRBV9|TRBJ2-2|16|NA
CASSAPGTHYTGELFF
TGTGCCAGCAGCGCCCCCGGGACCCATTACACCGGGGAGCTGTTTTTT
>NA|TRBV14|TRBJ2-6|13|many
CASRVSGANVLTF
TGTGCCAGCAGAGTTTCTGGGGCCAACGTCCTGACTTTC